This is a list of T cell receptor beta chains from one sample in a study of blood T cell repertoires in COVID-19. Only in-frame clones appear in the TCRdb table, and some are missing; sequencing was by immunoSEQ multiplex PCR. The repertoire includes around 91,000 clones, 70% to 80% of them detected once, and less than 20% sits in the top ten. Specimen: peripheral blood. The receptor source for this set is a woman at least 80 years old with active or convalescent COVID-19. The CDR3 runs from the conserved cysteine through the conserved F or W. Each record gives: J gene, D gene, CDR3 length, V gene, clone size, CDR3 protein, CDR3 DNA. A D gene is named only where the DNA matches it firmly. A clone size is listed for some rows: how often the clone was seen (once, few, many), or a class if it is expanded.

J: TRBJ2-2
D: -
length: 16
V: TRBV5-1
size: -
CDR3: CASSLTGDMNTGELFF
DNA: TGCGCCAGCAGCTTGACGGGGGATATGAACACCGGGGAGCTGTTTTTT

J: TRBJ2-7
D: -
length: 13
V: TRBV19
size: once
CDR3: CASSAAGPYEQYF
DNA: TGTGCCAGTAGTGCAGCGGGTCCCTACGAGCAGTACTTC

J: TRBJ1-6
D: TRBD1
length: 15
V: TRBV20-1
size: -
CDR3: CSASFQGANYSPLHF
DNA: TGCAGTGCTAGTTTCCAGGGGGCCAATTATTCACCCCTCCACTTT

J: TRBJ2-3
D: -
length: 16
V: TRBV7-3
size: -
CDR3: CASSFDGFGLTDTQYF
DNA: TGTGCCAGCAGCTTCGACGGTTTCGGACTCACAGATACGCAGTATTTT

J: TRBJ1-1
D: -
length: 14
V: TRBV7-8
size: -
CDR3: CASRSQGLNTEAFF
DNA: TGTGCCAGCAGATCCCAGGGGTTGAACACTGAAGCTTTCTTT

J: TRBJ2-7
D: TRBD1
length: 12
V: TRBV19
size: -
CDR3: CASRGQAYEQYF
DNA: TGTGCCAGTAGGGGACAGGCCTACGAGCAGTACTTC

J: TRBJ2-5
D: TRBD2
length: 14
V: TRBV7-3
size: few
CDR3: CASSLGLAAETQYF
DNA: TGTGCCAGCAGCTTGGGACTAGCGGCAGAGACCCAGTACTTC

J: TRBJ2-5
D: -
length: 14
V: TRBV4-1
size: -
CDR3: CASSHPQALGTQYF
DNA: TGCGCCAGCAGCCACCCCCAAGCCCTTGGGACCCAGTACTTC

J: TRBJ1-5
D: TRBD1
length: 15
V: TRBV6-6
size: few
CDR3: CATGGRAGGNQPQHF
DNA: TGTGCCACCGGCGGTAGGGCAGGGGGGAATCAGCCCCAGCATTTT

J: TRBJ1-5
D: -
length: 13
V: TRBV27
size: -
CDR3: CASSLNGDQPQHF
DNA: TGTGCCAGCAGTTTAAACGGGGATCAGCCCCAGCATTTT

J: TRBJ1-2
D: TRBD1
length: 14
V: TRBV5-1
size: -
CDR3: CASSLVEQGNGYTF
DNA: TGTGCCAGCAGCTTGGTAGAACAGGGGAATGGCTACACCTTC

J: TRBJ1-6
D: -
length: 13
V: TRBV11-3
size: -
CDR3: CASSLSLNSPLHF
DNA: TGTGCCAGCAGCTTAAGCCTCAATTCACCCCTCCACTTT

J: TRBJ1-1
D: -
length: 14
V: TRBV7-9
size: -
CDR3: CASSLEQGYTEAFF
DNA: TGTGCCAGCAGCCTAGAGCAGGGCTACACTGAAGCTTTCTTT

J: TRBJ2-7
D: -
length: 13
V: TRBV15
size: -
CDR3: CATSRDRIYEQYF
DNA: TGTGCCACCAGCAGGGACAGAATCTACGAGCAGTACTTC

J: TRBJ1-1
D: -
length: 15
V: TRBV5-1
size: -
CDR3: CASSLHPGGTTEAFF
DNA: TGTGCCAGCAGCCTCCACCCCGGGGGGACCACTGAAGCTTTCTTT

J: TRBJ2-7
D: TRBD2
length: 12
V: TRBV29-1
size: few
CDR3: CSAERDGYEQYF
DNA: TGCAGCGCGGAGCGGGATGGCTACGAGCAGTACTTC

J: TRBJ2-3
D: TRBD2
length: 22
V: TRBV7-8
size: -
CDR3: CASSLKGSTGRAGIVISDTQYF
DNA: TGTGCCAGCAGCTTAAAAGGGAGCACCGGGAGGGCCGGAATTGTTATATCGGATACGCAGTATTTT

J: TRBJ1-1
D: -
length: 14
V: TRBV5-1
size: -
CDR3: CASSPPGGGTEAFF
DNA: TGTGCCAGCAGCCCCCCGGGTGGGGGGACTGAAGCTTTCTTT

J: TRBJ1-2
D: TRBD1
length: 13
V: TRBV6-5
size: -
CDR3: CASSGGQNYGYTF
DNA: TGTGCCAGCAGCGGGGGACAGAACTATGGCTACACCTTC

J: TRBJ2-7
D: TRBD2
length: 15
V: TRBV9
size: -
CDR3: CASSEGLAEGYEQYF
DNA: TGTGCCAGCAGCGAGGGACTAGCGGAAGGCTACGAGCAGTACTTC

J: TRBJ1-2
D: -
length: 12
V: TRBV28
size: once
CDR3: CASSLTGFGYTF
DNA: TGTGCCAGCAGCCTTACAGGGTTTGGCTACACCTTC

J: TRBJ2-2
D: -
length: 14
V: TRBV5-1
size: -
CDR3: CASSLDGRGGELFF
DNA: TGCGCCAGCAGCTTGGACGGCCGGGGAGGGGAGCTGTTTTTT

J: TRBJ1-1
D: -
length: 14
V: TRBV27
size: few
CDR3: CASSFEGGNTEAFF
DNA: TGTGCCAGCAGTTTTGAGGGAGGAAACACTGAAGCTTTCTTT

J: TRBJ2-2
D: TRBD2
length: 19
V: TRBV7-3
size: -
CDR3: CASSPQRLAGWENTGELFF
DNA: TGTGCCAGCAGCCCGCAGAGGCTAGCGGGCTGGGAGAACACCGGGGAGCTGTTTTTT

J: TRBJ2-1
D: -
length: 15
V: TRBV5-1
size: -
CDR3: CASSLNQPGYNEQFF
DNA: TGCGCCAGCAGCTTGAATCAACCGGGCTACAATGAGCAGTTCTTC

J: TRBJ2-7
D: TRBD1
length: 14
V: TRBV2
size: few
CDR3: CASSEQGALYEQYF
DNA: TGTGCCAGCAGTGAGCAGGGGGCTCTCTACGAGCAGTACTTC

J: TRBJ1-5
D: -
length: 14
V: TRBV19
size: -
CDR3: CASSSRGSNQPQHF
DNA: TGTGCCAGTAGTTCAAGAGGGAGCAATCAGCCCCAGCATTTT